Listed below are T cell receptor beta chains from one sample, sequenced in a study of blood T cell repertoires in COVID-19. Repertoires were generated with immunoSEQ multiplex PCR, while TCRdb's copy carries only in-frame clones and drops some. The sample consists of hundreds of thousands of clones, about 86% of them appearing once. Material: PBMCs or T cells enriched from blood (not recorded which). The receptors were gathered from a woman in her thirties or forties with acute COVID-19. CDR3s include the opening cysteine and the closing phenylalanine or tryptophan. The order of the fields is J gene, CDR3 length, clone size, D gene, V gene, CDR3 protein, CDR3 DNA. The D gene is left open where the match is weak. Expanded clones are given a class, and other clones once, few, many or no size at all.

>TRBJ2-1|15|.|.|TRBV7-9
CASSQRDFSYNEQFF
TGTGCCAGCAGCCAAAGGGACTTTTCCTACAATGAGCAGTTCTTC
>TRBJ2-7|13|once|.|TRBV18
CASSPDSSYEQYF
TGTGCCAGCTCACCCGACAGCTCCTACGAGCAGTACTTC
>TRBJ1-2|12|.|.|TRBV24-1
CATSAKGDGYTF
TGTGCCACCAGTGCCAAGGGAGATGGCTACACCTTC
>TRBJ2-2|14|.|.|TRBV27
CASSFGTPDGELFF
TGTGCCAGCAGTTTCGGGACTCCAGACGGGGAGCTGTTTTTT
>TRBJ2-5|20|.|TRBD2|TRBV4-2
CASSQDTGIVAGPLQETQYF
TGTGCCAGCAGCCAAGATACGGGGATTGTAGCGGGCCCACTCCAAGAGACCCAGTACTTC
>TRBJ2-2|15|.|TRBD1|TRBV6-5
CASSYDRGGTGELFF
TGTGCCAGCAGTTACGACAGGGGAGGCACCGGGGAGCTGTTTTTT
>TRBJ2-3|17|.|.|TRBV3-1/TRBV3-2
CASSPPVWGADTDTQYF
TGTGCCAGCAGCCCGCCGGTTTGGGGCGCCGACACAGATACGCAGTATTTT
>TRBJ2-1|18|.|TRBD2|TRBV4-1
CASSQEPVAGGLRVEQFF
TGCGCCAGCAGCCAAGAACCAGTAGCGGGAGGGCTTAGGGTTGAGCAGTTCTTC
>TRBJ2-1|14|.|TRBD2|TRBV19
CASKTSVWHNEQFF
TGTGCCAGTAAAACTAGCGTGTGGCACAATGAGCAGTTCTTC
>TRBJ1-2|12|.|TRBD1|TRBV12-3/TRBV12-4
CASSVTGNGYTF
TGTGCCAGCAGTGTGACAGGGAATGGCTACACCTTC